The clone carrying this T cell receptor (beta chain) was detected only a few times. Antigen unknown. The data were taken from a study of identical twins. The study's findings and limits: The authors drew conclusions from cross-sectional statistical analysis rather than following the same donors. Abundant beta clonotypes from cord blood bore fewer insertions; memory repertoires lacked this pattern.

TCRdb re-derived calls from the 5' RACE reads in MiXCR, one entry per CDR3 protein. The data show about 1.7 million distinct CDR3 sequences, with under 35% seen just once and 0.27% held by the top ten. V shed 3 bases and J shed 7 bases, with 12 bases lying between them. The CDR3 is 13 residues long. Germline-derived CDR1 and CDR2 are DFQATT and SNEGSKA (reference sequence). The specimen sequenced was cord blood. This rearrangement joins TRBV20-1 to TRBJ1-4, with D perhaps matching TRBD1 (6 bases). The receptor was isolated from a newborn girl in good health. DNA for the CDR3: TGCAGTGCTAGGTACAGGGTTGGTGAAAAACTGTTTTTT. Residues: CSARYRVGEKLFF.